This paragraph covers one T cell receptor (beta chain) sequence. As yet, its antigen is unknown. The sample comes from a study of OX40 agonist ivuxolimab in advanced cancers. V was trimmed by 6 bases and J by 6 bases, leaving 10 bases between them. The CDR3 is made up of 12 amino acids. Germline CDR1 reads SEHNR; CDR2 reads FQNEAQ (reference sequence). The data were produced by immunoSEQ multiplex PCR, yet TCRdb's version contains in-frame clones alone and is incomplete. Of tens of thousands of clones in the sample, around 87% are singletons; the top ten hold 11%. The study, taken as a whole, reports: Within 6 weeks, CD4+ and CD8+ blood T cells expanded clonally at 0.1 to 3.0 mg/kg.

The chain is built from TRBV7-9 and TRBJ2-3, with D perhaps TRBD2 (5 bases). The clonotype was recovered from an adult with an advanced solid tumor such as melanoma, head and neck, liver or kidney cancer. The material sequenced was CD4+ or CD8+ T cells sorted from blood, taken in a trial of the OX40 agonist ivuxolimab. CDR3 DNA: TGTGCCAGCAGTACTAGACTCGATACGCAGTATTTT. Translation gives CASSTRLDTQYF. Filled out from reference TRBV7-9 and TRBJ2-3, the complete variable domain reads DTGVSQNPRHKITKRGQNVTFRCDPISEHNRLYWYRQTLGQGPEFLTYFQNEAQLEKSRLLSDRFSAERPKGSFSTLEIQRTEQGDSAMYLCASSTRLDTQYFGPGTRLTVL.